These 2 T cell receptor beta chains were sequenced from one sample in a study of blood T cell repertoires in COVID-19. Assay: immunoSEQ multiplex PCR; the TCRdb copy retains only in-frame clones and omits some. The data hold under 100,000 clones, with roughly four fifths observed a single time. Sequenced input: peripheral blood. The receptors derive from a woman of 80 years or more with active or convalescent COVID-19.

CDR3 protein: CASSFGANQPQHF. In nucleotides, the CDR3 is TGTGCCAGCAGTTTTGGGGCCAATCAGCCCCAGCATTTT. The V call is TRBV12-3 or TRBV12-4, the J call TRBJ1-5; TRBD1 is a possible D gene (5 bases). V was clipped by 3 bases and J by 3 bases, with 6 bases between them. The CDR3 extends over 13 amino acids.

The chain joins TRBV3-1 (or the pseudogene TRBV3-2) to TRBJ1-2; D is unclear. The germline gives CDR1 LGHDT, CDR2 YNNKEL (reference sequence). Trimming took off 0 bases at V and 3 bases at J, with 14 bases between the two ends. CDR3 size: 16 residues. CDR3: CASSQDRRGRDYGYTF. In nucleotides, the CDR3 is TGTGCCAGCAGCCAAGATCGACGCGGGAGGGACTATGGCTACACCTTC.